This TCR beta chain was retrieved from a study of cytomegalovirus exposure and HLA in healthy donors listed by TCRdb under 2017. At the level of the whole study: According to an earlier analysis of a few hundred of the donors, about 179 million T cells yielded over 100 million unique TCR beta sequences and around 280 Gb of sequence data. Approximately 300 gigabases of sequencing data and tens of millions of unique TCR sequences made up an early release that covered nearly 650 HLA-typed donors. Of the roughly 400 genotyped donors, 65% to 90% fell in the genetic ancestry cluster associated with self-reported Caucasian donors. The aim of the study was to test whether cataloging public T cell receptors could identify signatures of past pathogen exposure. The study used immunosequencing to profile the T cell repertoires of approximately 690 subjects and linked those repertoires to cytomegalovirus serostatus. In addition to the first cohort of approximately 670 subjects, a separate validation cohort of about 120 different subjects was used. To predict cytomegalovirus infection status, the study combined high-throughput TCR immunosequencing, statistical association of individual TCRs with disease status, and machine learning. A later analysis re-analyzed previously published TCR beta repertoires from 666 donors and added high-resolution HLA genotyping to study TCR occurrence patterns. In the later analysis, no new phenotypic data were used to find candidate immune exposures; instead, reliance was placed on TCR beta sequences and their occurrence across donors. To decide whether each TCR beta V gene segment behaved as functional or pseudogenic, an earlier analysis of 587 of the donors relied on high-throughput TCR beta sequencing. Alongside the repertoire data, information on donor age, sex, ethnicity and CMV serostatus was compiled. Genome-wide SNP genotypes for about 65% of the 666 donors were used in a later genetic analysis, which treated that subset as a discovery cohort. Every repertoire in the discovery cohort had been generated on one and the same sequencing platform. Both class I and class II loci were covered by HLA typing, at four-digit resolution. Typing coverage varied by locus: roughly 620-640 donors for A, B, C, DRB1 and DQB1; more than 500 for DQA1; about 570 for DPA1; under 490 for DPB1. Roughly five DR-DQ haplotypes were treated as single units for association and clustering because of strong linkage in the cohort. Across some 400 genotyped donors of the cohort, an average of roughly 250,000 unique TCR beta nucleotide sequences per donor were sequenced, and 15% to 20% of those sequences were non-productive. On the study overall, not on this receptor specifically: In both the original and validation cohorts, the classifier was reported to diagnose cytomegalovirus status with high specificity and sensitivity. When HLA alleles, especially DR and DQ, strongly co-occurred, attributing TCR associations to individual alleles was difficult. Because counts were too low, roughly 16 rarely observed V segments, including chromosome 9 orphons, were left out of the earlier analysis of approximately 580 of the donors. Specific HLA alleles were associated with roughly 16,000 TCR beta sequences at a false discovery rate of 0.05 in a later analysis. A later genetic analysis reported fewer N-insertions in productive TCRs among donors in an Asian-associated ancestry cluster than the roughly 620-donor mean. The 87-base-pair reads could not distinguish some IMGT-functional V segments, including TRBV6-2 and TRBV6-3, so those segments were excluded. For the cohort, immune exposure information was limited to CMV serostatus. Several of the top co-occurrence clusters appeared to be linked to parvovirus B19, influenza, CMV and Epstein-Barr virus, according to a later analysis. HLA typing was unavailable for some donors at each locus, so association tests used only the typed subset. Most TCR sequences were seen in very few donors, while some public TCRs were found in many individuals. An association between a missense DCLRE1C variant and V-gene and J-gene trimming of TCR beta chains was found in a later genetic analysis and replicated in an independent cohort. In a later analysis, HLA-associated TCR beta chains showed more clonal expansion and lower generation probabilities than non-associated chains that were equally common. A cluster of highly shared sequence variants was judged likely to be a technical artifact of the sequencing pipeline. In vitro tests confirmed that a few of the cytomegalovirus-associated TCR beta chains recognize cytomegalovirus antigens. In an earlier analysis of a few hundred of the donors, most TCR beta V segments were observed in productive rearrangements about 90% or about 30% of the time, broadly matching IMGT annotations. Linkage disequilibrium might explain the correlated functional status among segregating V segments, but an unknown experimental factor could not be ruled out. Sequencing depth was assumed to be roughly uniform across donors in the presence/absence analyses, though that assumption may not hold. In a later analysis, most CMV-associated TCR beta chains were found to appear HLA-restricted, with HLA associations seemingly driven largely by CMV exposure. This cohort had only TCR beta chains sequenced, and the lack of alpha or paired-chain data limited which features could be detected. A later analysis found that TCR association rates varied across HLA loci, with DRB1 alleles showing the most associated TCRs and HLA-C alleles the fewest. The study gave a list of 150 to 200 TCR beta chains associated with cytomegalovirus. A further reported finding was that TCR beta sequences accurately predicted the HLA-A and HLA-B alleles for most subjects in the first cohort. It was suggested by the authors that the approach could potentially be generalized to other disease states and immunological phenotypes.

The cohort was made up of around 720 healthy bone marrow donors. Cohort members were all nominally healthy when sampled, although unrecorded immune exposures were likely present. The donor was CMV seronegative and belonged to the group of under 400 seronegative cohort members. A peripheral blood sample was collected from each donor, and TCR beta sequencing was performed on peripheral blood mononuclear cells. The Qiagen DNeasy Blood Extraction Kit was used to extract genomic DNA from the blood cell samples. For CDR1 and CDR2, the germline V gene lists SGHRS and YFSETQ. Including the terminal cysteine and phenylalanine, the CDR3 comprises 16 residues. Only CDR3 DNA is held: 48 bases, read in frame from base 1. Ends trimmed: V by 5 bases, J by 2 bases; bases unmatched to a gene: 5. Libraries were constructed by the immunoSEQ multiplex PCR assay. For the multiplex PCR, a mixture combining 60 forward primers for TCR Vbeta segments and 13 reverse primers for TCR Jbeta segments was used. A multiplex PCR assay on genomic DNA amplified the CDR3 region of rearranged TCR beta genes. Amplified TCR beta libraries were sequenced as 87-base-pair reads on the Illumina HiSeq System. Concerning the study's data processing: A later analysis counted about 80 million unique TCR beta chains across the 550 to 700 repertoires, and roughly 11 million of these chains were shared by at least two donors. A nearest-neighbor algorithm error-corrected the raw reads and collapsed the reads into unique sequences, merging closely related sequences to remove PCR and sequencing errors. To assign V, D and J gene segments, CDR3 sequences were aligned to IMGT reference sequences. For a sequence to be retained, at least a six-nucleotide match to both a V gene segment and a J gene segment was required. A rearrangement counted as productive if the CDR3 had no stop codons and remained in frame with V and J, and every other rearrangement counted as non-productive. Following IMGT convention, CDR3 was defined as the stretch from the second conserved V-encoded cysteine up to the conserved J-encoded phenylalanine. Sequences without an unambiguous match to a single V gene segment were excluded from the earlier analysis of a few hundred of the donors. An earlier analysis of a few hundred of the donors classified V segments as functional when productive rearrangements were above 56.7% and as segregating when the standard deviation between donors was above 5%. A statistical classification framework was developed to diagnose cytomegalovirus status using the catalog of TCR beta chain sequences. V and J gene assignment, in a later analysis, came from comparing TCR nucleotide sequences with IMGT/GENE-DB human TR gene sequences. Using the TCRdist pipeline, a later analysis assigned CDR3 sequences along with most-parsimonious VDJ recombination scenarios. In a later analysis, every TCR beta chain was defined by the combination of its CDR3 amino acid sequence and its V-gene family, and reads without a unique V-gene family were dropped. A later analysis removed 550 to 650 highly shared, low-generation-probability nucleotide sequences to deal with suspected cross-contamination and a sequencing artifact. In a later analysis, a clonal expansion index was calculated for each public chain from normalized within-repertoire ranks of inferred template counts. In a later analysis, generation probabilities were computed using a VDJ recombination model fitted to out-of-frame rearrangements, and the results were checked against IGoR. In a later analysis, TCR-TCR, TCR-HLA and TCR-CMV co-occurrence was scored with hypergeometric tests, and a repertoire-size bias correction was applied to TCR pairs. To estimate false discovery rates, a later analysis permuted the HLA or CMV assignments 20 times. In a later analysis, co-occurring TCRs were grouped with DBSCAN, and TCRdist sequence similarity was added when clustering was performed within HLA-allele-positive subsets. Repertoires with fewer than 30,000 or more than 120,000 public chains, plus five repertoires with anomalous nucleotide sharing, were excluded from co-occurrence clustering. What TCRdb holds here is the immuneACCESS table cut down to in-frame rearrangements. Part of the clones is not present; checked against another copy, under half of the missing clones reflect an unresolved V gene, and the others are unexplained. That table gives V, J and clone size, and the DNA gave D and trimming. This sample's table lists more than 90,000 clones. Of the sample, less than 4.5% is held by the ten largest clones.

Points on this clone: Its antigen remains undetermined.

Sequencing was performed on PBMCs. The chain is encoded by TRBV5-1 joined to TRBJ2-3; TRBD2 fits 13 bases in the junction. The TCR sequence derives from a man aged 25-45 years in good health and CMV-seronegative. CDR3 region: CASRHGLAGDTDTQYF. DNA sequence: TGCGCCAGCAGACATGGACTAGCGGGGGACACAGATACGCAGTATTTT. When the CDR3 is completed using the reference TRBV5-1 and TRBJ2-3 genes on either side, the full variable domain is KAGVTQTPRYLIKTRGQQVTLSCSPISGHRSVSWYQQTPGQGLQFLFEYFSETQRNKGNFPGRFSGRQFSNSRSEMNVSTLELGDSALYLCASRHGLAGDTDTQYFGPGTRLTVL.